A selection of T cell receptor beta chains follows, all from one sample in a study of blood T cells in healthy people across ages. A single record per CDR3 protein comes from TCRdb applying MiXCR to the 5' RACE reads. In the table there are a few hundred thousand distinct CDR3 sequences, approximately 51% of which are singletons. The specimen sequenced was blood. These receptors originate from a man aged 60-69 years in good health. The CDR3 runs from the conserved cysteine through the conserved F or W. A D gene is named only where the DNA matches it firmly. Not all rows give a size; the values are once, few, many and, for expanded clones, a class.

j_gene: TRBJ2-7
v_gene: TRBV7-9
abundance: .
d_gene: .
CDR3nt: TGTGCCCCCAGCCTGACAGCACATTCCTACGAGCAGTACTTC
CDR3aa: CAPSLTAHSYEQYF

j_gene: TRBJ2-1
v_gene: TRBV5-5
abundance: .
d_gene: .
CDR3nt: TGTGCCAGCACCCAGATGGGGCGGGACTATGAGCAGTTCTTC
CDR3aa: CASTQMGRDYEQFF

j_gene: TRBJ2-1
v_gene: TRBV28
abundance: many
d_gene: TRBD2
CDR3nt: TGTGCCAACATCAACGGGGGGGGTATGGGCAATGAGCAGTTCTTC
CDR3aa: CANINGGGMGNEQFF

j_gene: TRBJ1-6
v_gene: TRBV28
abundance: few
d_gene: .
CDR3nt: TGTGCCAGCAGTCGTTCGGGCTCCTATAATTCACCCCTCCACTTT
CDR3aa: CASSRSGSYNSPLHF

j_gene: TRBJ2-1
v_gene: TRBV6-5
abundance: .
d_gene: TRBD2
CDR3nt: TGTGCCAGCAGTTACTCCAGCGGGGGCTACAATGAGCAGTTCTTC
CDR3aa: CASSYSSGGYNEQFF

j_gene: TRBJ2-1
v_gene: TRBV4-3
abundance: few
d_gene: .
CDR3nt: TGCGCCAGCAGCCCGGGCAGCGCGGCCTACAATGAGCAGTTCTTC
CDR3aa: CASSPGSAAYNEQFF

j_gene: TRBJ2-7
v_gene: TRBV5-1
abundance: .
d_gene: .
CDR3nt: TGCGCCAGCAGCTTGGACTTGACAGAACCCGGGGACGAGCAGTACTTC
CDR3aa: CASSLDLTEPGDEQYF

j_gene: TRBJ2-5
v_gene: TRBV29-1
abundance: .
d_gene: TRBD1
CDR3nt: TGCAGCGTGGGGACAGGGTCTAGCGCCCAAGAGACCCAGTACTTC
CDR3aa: CSVGTGSSAQETQYF

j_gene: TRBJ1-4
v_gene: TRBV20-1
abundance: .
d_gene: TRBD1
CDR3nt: TGCAGTGCTAGAGGCACAGGGGTAGGGGATGAAAAACTGTTTTTT
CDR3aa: CSARGTGVGDEKLFF

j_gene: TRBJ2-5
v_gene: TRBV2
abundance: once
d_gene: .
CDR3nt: TGTGCCAGCAGTGCGTCCCTACTGAATGGGACCCAGTACTTC
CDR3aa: CASSASLLNGTQYF

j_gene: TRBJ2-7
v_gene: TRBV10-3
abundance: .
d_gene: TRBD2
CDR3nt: TGTGCCATCTCTAGCGGGGTTTCCTACAATGAGCAGTACTTC
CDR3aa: CAISSGVSYNEQYF

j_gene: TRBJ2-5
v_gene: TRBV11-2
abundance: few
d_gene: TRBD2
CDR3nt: TGTGCCAGCAGCTTAGTACCTAGCGGGGGCGGGGAGACCCAGTACTTC
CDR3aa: CASSLVPSGGGETQYF

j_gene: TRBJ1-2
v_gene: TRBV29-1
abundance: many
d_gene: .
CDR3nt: TGCAGCGTTGTGGGGGGCGGGACTGATGGCTACACCTTC
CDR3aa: CSVVGGGTDGYTF

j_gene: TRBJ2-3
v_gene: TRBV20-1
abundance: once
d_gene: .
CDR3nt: TGCAGTGGGGCTTCGGGGGCATCGGGTACAGATACGCAGTATTTT
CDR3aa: CSGASGASGTDTQYF

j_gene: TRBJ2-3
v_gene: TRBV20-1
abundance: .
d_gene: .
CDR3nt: TGCAGTGCTTTCAGACAAGACACAGATACGCAGTATTTT
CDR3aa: CSAFRQDTDTQYF

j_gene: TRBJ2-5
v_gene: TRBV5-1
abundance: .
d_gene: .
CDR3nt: TGCGCCAGCAGCCCCCAGGGACGGATCCAAGAGACCCAGTACTTC
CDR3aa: CASSPQGRIQETQYF

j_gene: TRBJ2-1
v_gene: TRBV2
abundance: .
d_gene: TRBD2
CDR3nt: TGTGCCAGCAGTGAAGCGCTTCTGGCGGCGGGGGGCAATGAGCAGTTCTTC
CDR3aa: CASSEALLAAGGNEQFF

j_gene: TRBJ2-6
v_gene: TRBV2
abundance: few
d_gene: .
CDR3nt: TGTGCCAGCAGTCTGTCTCAGGCCCTGCGCTCTGGGGCCAACGTCCTGACTTTC
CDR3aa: CASSLSQALRSGANVLTF

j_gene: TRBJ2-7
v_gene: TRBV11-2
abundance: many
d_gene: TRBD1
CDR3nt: TGTGCCAGCAGCTTGGGCCGTTGGGACAGGGACTACGAGCAGTACTTC
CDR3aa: CASSLGRWDRDYEQYF

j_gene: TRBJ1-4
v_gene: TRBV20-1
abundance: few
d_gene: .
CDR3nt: TGCAGTGCTAAAGGAAGGAGCTCAGGGGAGGGTGAAAAACTGTTTTTT
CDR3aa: CSAKGRSSGEGEKLFF

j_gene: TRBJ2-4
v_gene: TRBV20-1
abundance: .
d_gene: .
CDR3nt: TGCAGTGCTAGCCTCCTGATCACAAACATTCAGTACTTC
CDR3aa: CSASLLITNIQYF

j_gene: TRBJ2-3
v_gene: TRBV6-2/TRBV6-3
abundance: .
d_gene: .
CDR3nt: TGTGCCAGCAGTTACCGAGGGTGGGACCTCACCCCAGATACGCAGTATTTT
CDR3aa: CASSYRGWDLTPDTQYF

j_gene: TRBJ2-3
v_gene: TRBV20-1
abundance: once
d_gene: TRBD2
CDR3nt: TGCAGTGCTAAAGGGACTAGCGGGCGAGACACAGATACGCAGTATTTT
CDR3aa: CSAKGTSGRDTDTQYF

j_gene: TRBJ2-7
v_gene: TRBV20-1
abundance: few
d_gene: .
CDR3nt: TGCAGTGCTAGAGATCGGCTAGCAGCCACCTACGAGCAGTACTTC
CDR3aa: CSARDRLAATYEQYF

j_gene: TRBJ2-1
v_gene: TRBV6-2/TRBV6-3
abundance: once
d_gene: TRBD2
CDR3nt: TGTGCCAGCAGAAGAAGCGGGAGCTCCTACAATGAGCAGTTCTTC
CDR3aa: CASRRSGSSYNEQFF

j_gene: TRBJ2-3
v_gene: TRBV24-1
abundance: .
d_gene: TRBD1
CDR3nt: TGTGCCACCGGGACAGGAAGCACAGATACGCAGTATTTT
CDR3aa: CATGTGSTDTQYF

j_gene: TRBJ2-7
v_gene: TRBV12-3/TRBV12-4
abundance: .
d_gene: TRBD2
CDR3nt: TGTGCCAGCAGTGTAGCGGGGGGGAAGTACGAGCAGTACTTC
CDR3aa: CASSVAGGKYEQYF

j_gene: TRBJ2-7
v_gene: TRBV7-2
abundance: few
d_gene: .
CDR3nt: TGTGCCAGCAGCCCTAGACTAGTGGACTACTACGAGCAGTACTTC
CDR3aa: CASSPRLVDYYEQYF

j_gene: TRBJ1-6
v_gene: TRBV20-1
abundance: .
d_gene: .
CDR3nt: TGCAGTGCTAGTATAGGGAGTTCGGACTCACCCCTCCACTTT
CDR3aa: CSASIGSSDSPLHF

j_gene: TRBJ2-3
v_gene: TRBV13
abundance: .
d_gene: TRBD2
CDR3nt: TGTGCCAGCAGCCATGTCGGACTAGCGGGATTGTCAGATACGCAGTATTTT
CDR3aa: CASSHVGLAGLSDTQYF

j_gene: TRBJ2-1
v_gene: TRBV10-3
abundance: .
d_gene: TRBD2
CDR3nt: TGTGCCATCAGGCGGACTAGCGGGAGTAATGAGCAGTTCTTC
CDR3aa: CAIRRTSGSNEQFF

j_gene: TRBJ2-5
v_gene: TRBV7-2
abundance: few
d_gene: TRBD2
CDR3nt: TGTGCCAGCAGCCACGGACTAGCGGGGAAAGGGACCCAGTACTTC
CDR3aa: CASSHGLAGKGTQYF

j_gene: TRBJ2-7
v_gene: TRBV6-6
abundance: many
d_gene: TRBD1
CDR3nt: TGTGCCAGCAGTTACTCCGGACAGGGCTACGAGCAGTACTTC
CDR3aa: CASSYSGQGYEQYF

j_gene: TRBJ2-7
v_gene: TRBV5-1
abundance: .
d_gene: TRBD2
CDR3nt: TGCGCCAGCAGCCTTATCGGGGGGTCCTACGAGCAGTACTTC
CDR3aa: CASSLIGGSYEQYF

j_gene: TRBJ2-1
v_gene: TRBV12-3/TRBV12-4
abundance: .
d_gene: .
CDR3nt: TGTGCCAGCAGTTTAGCGGGTACTTACAATGAGCAGTTCTTC
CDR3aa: CASSLAGTYNEQFF

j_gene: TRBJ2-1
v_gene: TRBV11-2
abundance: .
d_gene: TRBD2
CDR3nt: TGTGCCAGCAGTCCCCGAGGCGGGAGGGGCAATGAGCAGTTCTTC
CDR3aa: CASSPRGGRGNEQFF

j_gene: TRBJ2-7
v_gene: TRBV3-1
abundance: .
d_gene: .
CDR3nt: TGTGCCAGCAGCCAAGATTTGATACAAGGGTACGAGCAGTACTTC
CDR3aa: CASSQDLIQGYEQYF

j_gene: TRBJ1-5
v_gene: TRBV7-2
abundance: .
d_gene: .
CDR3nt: TGTGCCAGCAGCTTTTTGGGAGTCAATCAGCCCCAGCATTTT
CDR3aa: CASSFLGVNQPQHF

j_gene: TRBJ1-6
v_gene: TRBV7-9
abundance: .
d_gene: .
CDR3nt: TGTGCCAGCAGCTTAGCTCCGGTGGGGGTAGGGTCACCCCTCCACTTT
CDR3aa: CASSLAPVGVGSPLHF

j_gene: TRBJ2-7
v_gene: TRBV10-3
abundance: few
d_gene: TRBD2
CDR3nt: TGTGCCATCCGGGTGGGAGGGCCCACCTACGAGCAGTACTTC
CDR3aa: CAIRVGGPTYEQYF

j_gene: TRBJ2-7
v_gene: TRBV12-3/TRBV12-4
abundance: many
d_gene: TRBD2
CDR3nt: TGTGCCAGCAGTCGGACTAGCGGGACTTACGAGCAGTACTTC
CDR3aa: CASSRTSGTYEQYF

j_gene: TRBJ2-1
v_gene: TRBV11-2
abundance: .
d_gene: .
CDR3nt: TGTGCCAGCAGCCCGGGGGCGGGGACCCACAATGAGCAGTTCTTC
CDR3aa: CASSPGAGTHNEQFF

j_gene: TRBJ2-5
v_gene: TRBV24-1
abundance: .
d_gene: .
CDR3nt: TGTGCCACCAGTGATGGGCGTATCCAAGAGACCCAGTACTTC
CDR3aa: CATSDGRIQETQYF

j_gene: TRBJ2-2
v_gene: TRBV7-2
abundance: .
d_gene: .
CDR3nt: TGTGCCAGCGGCCCGAGAGCGTGGGAGGAGCTGTTTTTT
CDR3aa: CASGPRAWEELFF

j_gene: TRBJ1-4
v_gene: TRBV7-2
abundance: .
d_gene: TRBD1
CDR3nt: TGTGCCAGCAGCTCCAAGGACAGGGCTGCAACTAATGAAAAACTGTTTTTT
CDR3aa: CASSSKDRAATNEKLFF

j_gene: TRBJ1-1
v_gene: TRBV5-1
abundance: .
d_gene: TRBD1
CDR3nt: TGCGCCAGCAGCTTAGGGAGGACAGGGTTAGGGGACACTGAAGCTTTCTTT
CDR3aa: CASSLGRTGLGDTEAFF

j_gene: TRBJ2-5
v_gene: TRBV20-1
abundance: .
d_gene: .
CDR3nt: TGCAGTGCCCACACCGGGCTAGTTCAAGAGACCCAGTACTTC
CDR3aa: CSAHTGLVQETQYF

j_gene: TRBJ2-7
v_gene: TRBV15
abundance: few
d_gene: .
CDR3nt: TGTGCCACCAGCAGAGACCAGCCACCCTACGAGCAGTACTTC
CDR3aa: CATSRDQPPYEQYF

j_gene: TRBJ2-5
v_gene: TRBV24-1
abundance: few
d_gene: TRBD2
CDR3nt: TGTGCCACCAGTGATCCGAGCGGGAGTAGTGAGACCCAGTACTTC
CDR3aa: CATSDPSGSSETQYF

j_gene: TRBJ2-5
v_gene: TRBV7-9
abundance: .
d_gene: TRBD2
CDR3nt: TGTGCCAGCAGCTTAGTCGGGCTAGCGGGAGAGACCCAGTACTTC
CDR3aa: CASSLVGLAGETQYF

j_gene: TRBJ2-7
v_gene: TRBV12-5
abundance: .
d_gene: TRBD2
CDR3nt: TGTGCTAGTTCAAGGGGACCAGCGGGGGGAGGTTACGAGCAGTACTTC
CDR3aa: CASSRGPAGGGYEQYF

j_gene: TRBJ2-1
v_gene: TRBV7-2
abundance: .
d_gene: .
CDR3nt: TGTGCCAGCAGCGTCGGCACAGGGTCCTACAATGAGCAGTTCTTC
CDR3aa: CASSVGTGSYNEQFF

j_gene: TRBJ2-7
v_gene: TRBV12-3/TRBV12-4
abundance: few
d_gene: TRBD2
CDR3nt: TGTGCCAGCAGTTTTCGGACTAGCGGGTCCTACGAGCAGTACTTC
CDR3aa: CASSFRTSGSYEQYF

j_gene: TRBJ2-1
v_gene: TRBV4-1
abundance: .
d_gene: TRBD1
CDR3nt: TGCGCCAGCAGCCAACGCGGACAGGGATCCTACAATGAGCAGTTCTTC
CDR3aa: CASSQRGQGSYNEQFF

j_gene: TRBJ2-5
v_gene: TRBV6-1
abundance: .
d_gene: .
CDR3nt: TGTGCCAGCAGTGAATCGGATCGGGAGACCCAGTACTTC
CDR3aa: CASSESDRETQYF

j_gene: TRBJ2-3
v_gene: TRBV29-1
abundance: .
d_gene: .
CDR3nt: TGCAGCACGGGGGTTTCCCTCACAGATACGCAGTATTTT
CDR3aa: CSTGVSLTDTQYF

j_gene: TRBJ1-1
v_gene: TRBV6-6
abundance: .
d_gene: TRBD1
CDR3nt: TGTGCCAGCAGAGACAGGGGTCAGAACACTGAAGCTTTCTTT
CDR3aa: CASRDRGQNTEAFF

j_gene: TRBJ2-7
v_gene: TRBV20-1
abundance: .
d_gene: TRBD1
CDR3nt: TGCAGTGCTAGAGATGAAGGACAGGGTAGTCTTCCTTTACTGTGGGAGCAGTACTTC
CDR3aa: CSARDEGQGSLPLLWEQYF

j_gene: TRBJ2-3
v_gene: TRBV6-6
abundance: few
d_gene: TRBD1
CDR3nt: TGTGCCAGCAGCCCCCCCGGGCAGGGGGGCACAGATACGCAGTATTTT
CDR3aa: CASSPPGQGGTDTQYF